A selection of T cell receptor beta chains follows, all from one sample in a study of T cells in localized non-small cell lung cancer. The repertoire was sequenced with immunoSEQ multiplex PCR; TCRdb's copy has only in-frame clones and lacks some. The sample consists of fewer than 35,000 clones, about 91% of them appearing once. The starting material was PBMCs, obtained before any cancer treatment. These receptors were taken from a man between 40 and 75 years old with stage II lung adenocarcinoma. Both conserved end residues are part of each CDR3. D genes are given only for firm matches. Clone size is stated in some rows and not others, as once, few, many or a class when expanded.

j_call	d_call	clone_size	v_call	cdr3_nt	cdr3_aa
TRBJ2-7	NA	NA	TRBV5-1	TGCGCCAGCAGCCCCGGGGACCGAACCTACGAGCAGTACTTC	CASSPGDRTYEQYF
TRBJ1-1	NA	NA	TRBV4-3	TGCGCCAGCAGTCCGGACCAGAACACTGAAGCTTTCTTT	CASSPDQNTEAFF
TRBJ1-1	NA	NA	TRBV11-2	TGTGCCAGCAGCATACAAGGAGGAGGGATGAACACTGAAGCTTTCTTT	CASSIQGGGMNTEAFF
TRBJ2-5	TRBD1	NA	TRBV6-6	TGTGCCAGCAGTTACCACCCCGGACAGGGGCGAGAGACCCAGTACTTC	CASSYHPGQGRETQYF
TRBJ2-7	NA	NA	TRBV23-1	TGCGCCAGCAGTCAGAGGGACACCTCCTACGAGCAGTACTTC	CASSQRDTSYEQYF
TRBJ2-1	NA	NA	TRBV11-2	TGTGCCAGCAGCTTAGGGGTCCGCGACCCGGGCAATGAGCAGTTCTTC	CASSLGVRDPGNEQFF
TRBJ2-5	NA	NA	TRBV14	TGTGCCAGCAGCCAAGATTGGGTCTCCCCGTGGTACTTC	CASSQDWVSPWYF
TRBJ2-3	NA	NA	TRBV28	TGTGCCAGCAGTTTAGTGGGAAGTGGAGGTATCGATACGCAGTATTTT	CASSLVGSGGIDTQYF
TRBJ1-5	NA	few	TRBV11-2	TGTGCCAGCAGCTTAGAGGCAGGGTTCAATCAGCCCCAGCATTTT	CASSLEAGFNQPQHF
TRBJ2-1	TRBD1	once	TRBV9	TGTGCCAGCAGCGTAGCTCCTTTTGGGACAGGGCATGACAATGAGCAGTTCTTC	CASSVAPFGTGHDNEQFF
TRBJ1-2	NA	NA	TRBV11-2	TGTGCCAGCAGCCGCGTTGGTACAGTGGGCTACACCTTC	CASSRVGTVGYTF
TRBJ1-3	NA	NA	TRBV5-1	TGCGCCAGCAGCTTGGGAGGGGCTGGAAACACCATATATTTT	CASSLGGAGNTIYF
TRBJ1-2	TRBD1	NA	TRBV30	TGTGCCTGGAGATCCCCCGGGACAGAACTATGGAATGGCTACACCTTC	CAWRSPGTELWNGYTF
TRBJ2-3	NA	NA	TRBV11-3	TGTGCCAGCAGTCGAGGGACGGGGGACACATATACGCAGTATTTT	CASSRGTGDTYTQYF
TRBJ2-1	NA	once	TRBV28	TGTGCCAGCAGTTTGCAGAATGAGCAGTTCTTC	CASSLQNEQFF
TRBJ2-7	NA	NA	TRBV5-8	TGTGCCAGCAGCTTGAATAGCCCGGGAAGGGGATCCTACGAGCAGTACTTC	CASSLNSPGRGSYEQYF
TRBJ2-7	TRBD1	NA	TRBV5-1	TGCGCCAGCAGCTTTGACAGGGGCTACGAGCAGTACTTC	CASSFDRGYEQYF
TRBJ1-2	TRBD1	NA	TRBV27	TGTGCCAGCAGTCAGGGGACAGGCCCGGGGCGTTTGGGCTACACCTTC	CASSQGTGPGRLGYTF
TRBJ2-7	TRBD1	NA	TRBV7-2	TGTGCCAGATCGCAGGGGGCCAGTAAGCCCTACGAGCAGTACTTC	CARSQGASKPYEQYF
TRBJ1-2	NA	NA	TRBV7-2	TGTGCCAGCAGCCAGTTAGGGGGGACGGCCTATGGCTACACCTTC	CASSQLGGTAYGYTF
TRBJ2-3	NA	once	TRBV5-5	TGTGCCAGCAGCTTCGGGGCGGGCCCCACAGATACGCAGTATTTT	CASSFGAGPTDTQYF
TRBJ1-1	NA	NA	TRBV11-3	TGTGCCAGCAGCCTAGAGGGGCTCGCTGAAGCTTTCTTT	CASSLEGLAEAFF
TRBJ2-7	TRBD2	once	TRBV7-2	TGTGCCAGCAGCTTACCCCTAGGACTAGCGGTTAGCTCCTACGAGCAGTACTTC	CASSLPLGLAVSSYEQYF
TRBJ2-1	NA	NA	TRBV5-6	TGTGCCAGCAGCTTTCCGACGGACACCCGGGAAGAGCAGTTCTTC	CASSFPTDTREEQFF
TRBJ1-1	NA	NA	TRBV27	TGTGCCAGCAGTTTATCTCGAGGGCCCACTGAAGCTTTCTTT	CASSLSRGPTEAFF
TRBJ2-7	TRBD1	NA	TRBV27	TGTGCCAGCACCCTAGGACAGGGCGGAGGTTACGAGCAGTACTTC	CASTLGQGGGYEQYF
TRBJ2-2	NA	NA	TRBV13	TGTGCCAGCAGTCAAAGTCGCCCCCAGCGGGCTTTATCTTACACCGGGGAGCTGTTTTTT	CASSQSRPQRALSYTGELFF
TRBJ2-1	NA	NA	TRBV29-1	TGCAGCGTTCGCCTGGAGAACTCCTACAATGAGCAGTTCTTC	CSVRLENSYNEQFF
TRBJ2-7	TRBD1	once	TRBV15	TGTGCCACCAGCAGTCCACTGACAGGGAATCTAGGCTACGAGCAGTACTTC	CATSSPLTGNLGYEQYF
TRBJ1-2	NA	NA	TRBV4-3	TGCGCCAGCAGCCGACAGTTCCATGATGGCTACACCTTC	CASSRQFHDGYTF
TRBJ2-5	NA	NA	TRBV12-2	TGTGCAAGTCGCTTAAGAGAGACCCAGTACTTC	CASRLRETQYF
TRBJ1-1	NA	NA	TRBV7-6	TGTGCCAGCAGCTTAGGAGAACTAAACACTGAAGCTTTCTTT	CASSLGELNTEAFF
TRBJ2-3	TRBD1	NA	TRBV9	TGTGCCAGCAGCGTAGTCTCGGGGACAGGCAAGGGGACAGATACGCAGTATTTT	CASSVVSGTGKGTDTQYF
TRBJ1-1	NA	once	TRBV10-3	TGTGCCATCGGGGGGCGGGTGAGGGATTCCAACACTGAAGCTTTCTTT	CAIGGRVRDSNTEAFF
TRBJ1-1	NA	NA	TRBV27	TGTGCCAGCAGTCCCATAGGTCGGAACACTGAAGCTTTCTTT	CASSPIGRNTEAFF
TRBJ2-7	TRBD1	NA	TRBV28	TGTGCCAGCAGTTTATACGGGACAGGGAAATACGAGCAGTACTTC	CASSLYGTGKYEQYF
TRBJ2-7	NA	NA	TRBV9	TGTGCCAGCAGCGTAGAACCTGGACAGTTCTCCTACGAGCAGTACTTC	CASSVEPGQFSYEQYF
TRBJ1-2	NA	NA	TRBV28	TGTGCCAGCAGTTTCTCGGGACAAACAGGCTACACCTTC	CASSFSGQTGYTF
TRBJ2-7	NA	NA	TRBV4-1	TGCGCCAGCAGCCAAGATCTCCAGGGTTCCGTCTACGAGCAGTACTTC	CASSQDLQGSVYEQYF
TRBJ2-7	NA	NA	TRBV4-2	TGTGCCAGCAGCCAAGATGAGGCCAGCTACGAGCAGTACTTC	CASSQDEASYEQYF
TRBJ1-1	TRBD1	NA	TRBV29-1	TGCAGCGTAAAGACAGGGCCGAACACTGAAGCTTTCTTT	CSVKTGPNTEAFF
TRBJ2-6	NA	once	TRBV7-2	TGTGCCAGCAGTTCCGGACAGCACAACTCTGGGGCCAACGTCCTGACTTTC	CASSSGQHNSGANVLTF
TRBJ2-4	NA	NA	TRBV6-6	TGTGCCAGCAGCCGAGGACAGACGCTAGCCAAAAACATTCAGTACTTC	CASSRGQTLAKNIQYF
TRBJ1-1	NA	once	TRBV19	TGTGCCAGTAAGGGGGAGCACACTGAAGCTTTCTTT	CASKGEHTEAFF